This T cell receptor beta chain was sequenced in a study of control samples from healthy donors and cancer patients. The germline V gene encodes CDR1 SGHTA and CDR2 FQGNSA. Trimming took off 5 bases at V and 11 bases at J, with 19 bases between the two ends. This CDR3 is 14 amino acids long. The table came from immunoSEQ multiplex PCR; TCRdb's copy has only in-frame clones and leaves some out. The table has approximately 150,000 clones, approximately 88% seen once; the top ten hold roughly 5%. This TCR came from a man younger than 45 in good health. Sequencing was performed on blood. The chain carries TRBV7-2 and TRBJ2-1; perhaps TRBD1 as D (6 bases). The CDR3 DNA reads as TGTGCCAGCAGCACCCGACAGGAGATAATGAAGCAGTTCTTC. Protein product: CASSTRQEIMKQFF.